These 18 T cell receptor beta chains were sequenced from one sample in a study of metastatic and nonmetastatic thyroid tumors. TCRdb used MiXCR to call clones anew from the PCR reads. The data contain 30,000 to 45,000 clones, 25% to 30% of them seen just once; the ten biggest clones take up under 13%. Nobody among the patients had been given any treatment before thyroid surgery. Sequencing used blood. These TCRs come from a male donor with papillary thyroid cancer or a benign thyroid nodule (not recorded which). Some clones in this sample may be carry-over from other donors' samples.

The gene calls are TRBV5-1 and TRBJ2-2; 7 bases align to TRBD1. Trimming at V came to 5 bases and at J to 7 bases, leaving 8 bases not matched to a gene. Germline V gene data show CDR1 as SGHRS and CDR2 as YFSETQ. The CDR3 is made up of 14 amino acids. The CDR3 sequence is CASSSRGQGGELFF. CDR3 bases: TGCGCCAGCAGTTCGAGGGGGCAGGGCGGGGAGCTGTTTTTT.

V usage is TRBV5-1 and J usage is TRBJ2-3, with TRBD2 matching over 12 bases. V lost 3 bases and J lost 4; bases outside the gene matches: 9. This CDR3 has 17 residues. CDR1 SGHRS and CDR2 YFSETQ come from the germline V gene. CDR3: CASSWLTSGSVADTQYF. The CDR3, as DNA: TGCGCCAGCAGCTGGTTGACTAGCGGGAGTGTGGCAGATACGCAGTATTTT.

This clone was counted ten times or more. The chain employs TRBV6-1 and TRBJ2-1; 9 bases map to TRBD1. Germline loops: CDR1 MNHNS, CDR2 SASEGT. This CDR3 is 14 amino acids long. The trim removed 5 bases at V and 4 bases at J, leaving 3 bases unmatched. CDR3 DNA: TGTGCCAGCAGTTGGACAGGGGAATACAATGAGCAGTTCTTC. Encoded protein: CASSWTGEYNEQFF.

In its sample, this clone ranks as medium-sized. The CDR3 region has the DNA TGCGCCAGCAGCCCCCAGGATAATTTGGACACCGGGGAGCTGTTTTTT. Protein: CASSPQDNLDTGELFF. The chain combines TRBV5-1 with TRBJ2-2; D gene uncertain. V lost 4 bases and J lost 3, with 16 bases in between. The CDR3 sequence is 16 residues long. CDR1 SGHRS and CDR2 YFSETQ come from the germline V gene.

In its sample, this clone was seen once. The chain uses TRBV20-1 and TRBJ1-2; possibly TRBD1 for D (5 bases). Per germline, CDR1 DFQATT and CDR2 SNEGSKA (reference sequence). V was trimmed by 5 bases and J by 3 bases, leaving 19 bases between them. CDR3 length: 15 amino acids. CDR3 bases: TGCAGTGCTCAGTTGGTGGCGGGGCCGTACTATGGCTACACCTTC. It codes for CSAQLVAGPYYGYTF.

This clone came up many times. The chain carries TRBV6-1 and TRBJ2-5; D possibly corresponds to TRBD2 (5 bases). The CDR3 consists of 13 residues. V gave up 6 bases and J gave up 5 bases, with 13 bases separating them. Germline lookup yields CDR1 MNHNS and CDR2 SASEGT. This CDR3 is CASSLEERETQYF. In DNA form, the CDR3 reads TGTGCCAGCAGCCTCGAGGAGCGGGAGACCCAGTACTTC.

The chain is built from TRBV19 and TRBJ2-7; D is perhaps TRBD2 (6 bases). Looked up from germline, CDR1 is LNHDA and CDR2 is SQIVND (reference sequence). The CDR3 consists of 14 residues. Trimming removed 5 bases from V and 3 bases from J, with 14 bases in between. The CDR3 nucleotides read TGTGCCAGTAGTGACTGGCGGGATGGCTACGAGCAGTACTTC. Translated: CASSDWRDGYEQYF. Complete variable domain (other parts from reference TRBV19 and TRBJ2-7): DGGITQSPKYLFRKEGQNVTLSCEQNLNHDAMYWYRQDPGQGLRLIYYSQIVNDFQKGDIAEGYSVSREKKESFPLTVTSAQKNPTAFYLCASSDWRDGYEQYFGPGTRLTVT.

The V call is TRBV20-1, the J call TRBJ2-7; tentative D call: TRBD1 (6 bases). Trimming removed 0 bases at V and 7 bases at J, with 13 bases between. CDR1 and CDR2 from the germline V gene are DFQATT and SNEGSKA (reference sequence). There are 13 residues in the CDR3. CDR3 amino acids: CSARDPGTREQYF. The CDR3 coding sequence is TGCAGTGCTAGAGATCCTGGGACAAGGGAGCAGTACTTC.

This clone has a handful of counts. The rearrangement joins TRBV10-1 to TRBJ1-2; 10 bases are shared with TRBD1. The CDR3 sequence is 15 residues long. Germline V gives CDR1 WNHNN, CDR2 SYGVQD (reference sequence). Trimming removed 5 bases from V and 4 bases from J; junction bases left unmatched: 7. CDR3 residues: CASSKTGGFAYGYTF. The DNA of the CDR3 is TGCGCCAGCAGTAAGACAGGGGGCTTTGCCTATGGCTACACCTTC.

As for this clone: An end of the junction does not agree with germline; a read error may underlie this. The chain carries TRBV19 and TRBJ2-6; 8 bases are shared with TRBD1. Germline assignment: CDR1 LNHDA and CDR2 SQIVND (reference sequence). This CDR3 region has 17 residues. CDR3 sequence reads: CASSPGQGISGANVLTF. CDR3 nucleotides: TGTGCCAGTAGTCCAGGACAGGGAATCTCTGGTGCCAACGTCCTGACTTTC.

The gene calls are TRBV6-1 and TRBJ1-1; the D gene is possibly TRBD1 (5 bases). Germline lookup yields CDR1 MNHNS and CDR2 SASEGT. The CDR3 extends over 14 amino acids. Trimming removed 6 bases from V and 0 bases from J, with 11 bases in between. The CDR3 protein is CASSRDPLNTEAFF. CDR3 DNA: TGTGCCAGCAGCCGGGACCCCCTGAACACTGAAGCTTTCTTT.

Here the CDR3 DNA reads TGTGCCAGCAGTTCTCCAAACTATGGCTACACCTTC. This codes for CASSSPNYGYTF. The rearrangement joins TRBV28 to TRBJ1-2; D uncertain. CDR1 and CDR2 from the germline V gene are MDHEN and SYDVKM. CDR3 length: 12 amino acids. The V and J ends lost 4 bases and 2 bases respectively, with 5 bases between them.

In this sample, this clone turned up a few times. The genes are TRBV19 and TRBJ1-2; a weak D match, TRBD1 (5 bases). CDR1 is LNHDA and CDR2 is SQIVND in the germline V gene (reference sequence). The CDR3 loop spans 14 amino acids. The V end lost 1 base, the J end lost 4 bases, and 10 bases lay between the germline ends. This chain's CDR3 is CASSIAGASYGYTF. DNA for the CDR3: TGTGCCAGTAGTATAGCTGGGGCGAGCTATGGCTACACCTTC.

Many counts were recorded for this clone. V and J are TRBV13 and TRBJ2-5; D unclear. Trimming shortened V by 0 bases and J by 7 bases, and 12 bases separated the two germline ends. Germline assignment: CDR1 PRHDT and CDR2 FYEKMQ (reference sequence). CDR3 length equals 14 residues. DNA of the CDR3: TGTGCCAGCAGCTTAGGCGGGTCGGCAGGGACCCAGTACTTC. It codes for CASSLGGSAGTQYF.

Many counts were recorded for this clone. The chain is built from TRBV27 and TRBJ2-6, with no clear D. V was cut by 7 bases and J by 0 bases, with 10 bases left in between. Per the germline V gene, CDR1 is MNHEY and CDR2 is SMNVEV (reference sequence). The CDR3 totals 15 residues. CDR3 protein: CASTNLGSGANVLTF. DNA for the CDR3: TGTGCCAGCACCAACTTGGGCTCTGGGGCCAACGTCCTGACTTTC. Variable domain in full (rest from reference TRBV27 and TRBJ2-6): EAQVTQNPRYLITVTGKKLTVTCSQNMNHEYMSWYRQDPGLGLRQIYYSMNVEVTDKGDVPEGYKVSRKEKRNFPLILESPSPNQTSLYFCASTNLGSGANVLTFGAGSRLTVL.

This clone was seen many times. The chain combines TRBV4-1 with TRBJ1-4; TRBD1 matches at 9 bases. CDR3 length: 14 residues. Trimming removed 4 bases from V and 7 bases from J; junction bases left unmatched: 4. Germline lookup yields CDR1 MGHRA and CDR2 YSYEKL. The CDR3 sequence is CASSLQGASEKLFF. CDR3 nucleotides: TGCGCCAGCAGCCTACAGGGGGCGAGTGAAAAACTGTTTTTT.

The chain employs TRBV5-1 and TRBJ1-1, with 7 bases aligning to TRBD1. CDR1 and CDR2 from the germline V gene are SGHRS and YFSETQ. J gave up 2 bases and V 0 bases, and 7 bases lay outside the gene matches. The CDR3 contains 16 residues. The CDR3 nucleotides read TGCGCCAGCAGCTTGGGCCATACAGGGGCAAACACTGAAGCTTTCTTT. As protein: CASSLGHTGANTEAFF.

This rearrangement joins TRBV7-9 to TRBJ1-2, with TRBD1 matching over 9 bases. This CDR3 region has 14 residues. Germline V CDR1 and CDR2: SEHNR, FQNEAQ (reference sequence). J was trimmed by 13 bases and V by 2 bases; bases with no gene match: 11. The CDR3 nucleotides are TGTGCCAGCAGCTTAAAGACCGGACAGGGGAGCCTCACCTTC. Encoded protein: CASSLKTGQGSLTF.